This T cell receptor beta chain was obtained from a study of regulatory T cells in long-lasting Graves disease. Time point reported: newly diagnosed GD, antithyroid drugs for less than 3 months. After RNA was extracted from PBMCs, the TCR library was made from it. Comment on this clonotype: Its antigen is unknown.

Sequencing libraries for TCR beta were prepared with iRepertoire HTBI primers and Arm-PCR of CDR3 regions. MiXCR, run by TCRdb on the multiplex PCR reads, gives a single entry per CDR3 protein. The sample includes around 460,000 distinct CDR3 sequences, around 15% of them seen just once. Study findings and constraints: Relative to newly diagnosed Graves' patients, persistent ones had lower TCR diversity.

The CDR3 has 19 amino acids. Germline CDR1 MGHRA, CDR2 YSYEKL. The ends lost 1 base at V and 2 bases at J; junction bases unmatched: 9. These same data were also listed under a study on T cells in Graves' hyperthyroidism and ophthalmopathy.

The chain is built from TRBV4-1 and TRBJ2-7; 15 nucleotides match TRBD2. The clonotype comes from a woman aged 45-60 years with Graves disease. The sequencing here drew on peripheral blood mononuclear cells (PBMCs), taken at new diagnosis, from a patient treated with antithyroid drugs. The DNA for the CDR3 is TGCGCCAGCAGCCAAGGCTGGACTAGCGGGAGGGCCACCACCTACGAGCAGTACTTC. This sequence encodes CASSQGWTSGRATTYEQYF.